The 15 T cell receptor beta chains below were found in one sample sequenced in a study of T cells after yellow fever vaccination. TCRdb redid the calling of the 5' RACE reads with MiXCR, one entry per CDR3 protein. This sample has some 320,000 distinct CDR3 sequences, with 3.5% to 4.5% found just once. The sequencing here drew on PBMCs, taken 15 days after the yellow fever booster vaccination. The receptors were sampled from a young man who received the YFV17D yellow fever vaccine.

This clonotype was seen only a few times. The V and J genes are TRBV29-1 and TRBJ2-7, with D unclear. Trimming cost V 4 bases and J 1 base, with 5 bases left between them. Germline CDR1 is SQVTM and CDR2 is ANQGSEA. The CDR3 spans 11 residues. CDR3 bases: TGCAGCGTTGGGTCGTCCTACGAGCAGTACTTC. Residues: CSVGSSYEQYF.

In its sample, this clonotype was seen many times. The rearrangement joins TRBV2 to TRBJ2-6; TRBD1 matches 9 bases. This CDR3 contains 16 residues. CDR1 SNHLY and CDR2 FYNNEI come from the germline V gene. Trimming removed 7 bases from V and 3 bases from J; junction bases left unmatched: 7. The CDR3 DNA sequence: TGTGCCAGCACTTCGACAGGGGGTATTGGGGCCAACGTCCTGACTTTC. Residues: CASTSTGGIGANVLTF.

In its sample, this clonotype was seen many times. The chain is built from TRBV7-9 and TRBJ1-2; 11 bases match TRBD1. Trimming cost V 5 bases and J 1 base; bases outside gene matches: 3. The V gene's germline CDR1 is SEHNR and CDR2 FQNEAQ (reference sequence). The CDR3 loop spans 15 amino acids. The CDR3: CASSPGTGGNYGYTF. In nucleotides, the CDR3 is TGTGCCAGCAGCCCTGGGACAGGGGGTAACTATGGCTACACCTTC.

This clonotype was observed a handful of times. V gene TRBV27 combines with J gene TRBJ2-7; 15 bases line up with TRBD2. The CDR3 totals 17 residues. Germline assignment: CDR1 MNHEY and CDR2 SMNVEV (reference sequence). V shed 4 bases, J shed 4 bases, and the junction held 8 bases outside the gene matches. CDR3 bases: TGTGCCAGCAGTTCAGTCGCCGGGACTAGCGGGGGGTACGAGCAGTACGTC. Protein sequence: CASSSVAGTSGGYEQYV.

The chain links TRBV19 to TRBJ2-5; 13 positions agree with TRBD2. This CDR3 has 15 residues. The trim removed 3 bases at V and 7 bases at J, leaving 5 bases unmatched. Looked up from germline, CDR1 is LNHDA and CDR2 is SQIVND (reference sequence). The CDR3 DNA reads TGTGCCAGTAGTATGACTAGCGGGGGGCCAATGACCCAGTACTTC. This codes for CASSMTSGGPMTQYF. Supplemented by reference TRBV19 and TRBJ2-5, the full variable domain reads DGGITQSPKYLFRKEGQNVTLSCEQNLNHDAMYWYRQDPGQGLRLIYYSQIVNDFQKGDIAEGYSVSREKKESFPLTVTSAQKNPTAFYLCASSMTSGGPMTQYFGPGTRLLVL.

V and J are TRBV20-1 and TRBJ2-3, with a tentative D call TRBD2 (6 bases). Between the trimmed V and J ends, which lost 1 base and 0 bases, there was a span of 20 bases. Per germline, CDR1 DFQATT and CDR2 SNEGSKA (reference sequence). The CDR3 runs 18 residues. Written as DNA, the CDR3 is TGCAGTGCTAGAGCTCAAGGGAATAGCGGTACTAGCACAGATACGCAGTATTTT. Its translation is CSARAQGNSGTSTDTQYF.

This clonotype was detected ten times or more. The chain is built from TRBV6-5 and TRBJ2-1; 7 bases agree with TRBD1. The length of the CDR3 is 13 residues. Per the germline V gene, CDR1 is MNHEY and CDR2 is SVGAGI. The junction had 5 bases not matched to a gene; V was cut back by 4 bases and J by 8 bases. In nucleotides, the CDR3 is TGTGCCAGCAGTTCAGGGGGATCGTATGAGCAGTTCTTC. It encodes CASSSGGSYEQFF.

To note about this clonotype: The junction and the germline gene differ at one end; a read error may be behind it. This chain joins TRBV5-1 and TRBJ1-1; D perhaps matches TRBD1 (5 bases). Germline assignment: CDR1 SGHRS and CDR2 YFSETQ. This CDR3 has 15 amino acids. CDR3 residues: CASSLRGAMNTEASF. CDR3 bases: TGCGCCAGCAGCCTACGTGGGGCCATGAACACTGAAGCTTCCTTT.

This clonotype was seen ten or more times. The rearrangement uses TRBV9 and TRBJ1-6; no reliable D call. Trimming stripped 3 bases from V and 9 bases from J, with 16 bases between. CDR1 is SGDLS, CDR2 YYNGEE, per germline. The CDR3 length is 15 residues. The CDR3 DNA follows: TGTGCCAGCAGCGCTCCGGGTGGGGTTACTTCACCCCTCCACTTT. Its translation is CASSAPGGVTSPLHF.

This clonotype has ten or more counts. The chain is built from TRBV29-1 and TRBJ2-3; tentative D call: TRBD2 (6 bases). Deletions cut 2 bases from V and 0 bases from J, with 21 bases between. Germline V gene sequence: CDR1 SQVTM, CDR2 ANQGSEA. The CDR3 contains 18 residues. CDR3 amino acids: CSVELGGPPSTSTDTQYF. The CDR3 DNA follows: TGCAGCGTTGAACTGGGGGGTCCCCCATCGACTAGCACAGATACGCAGTATTTT.

This clonotype was found many times. The J gene is TRBJ2-1, the V gene TRBV7-9, with 16 bases lining up with TRBD2. Unmatched junction bases numbered 4, after V lost 5 bases and J lost 6 bases. CDR1 SEHNR and CDR2 FQNEAQ come from the germline V gene (reference sequence). The CDR3 is 16 amino acids. Here the CDR3 reads CASSPGTSGGVNEQFF. The DNA of the CDR3 is TGTGCCAGCAGCCCCGGGACTAGCGGGGGGGTCAATGAGCAGTTCTTC.

J is TRBJ2-1 and V is TRBV6-1, with 9 bases identical to TRBD1. The CDR3 runs 15 residues. Germline V CDR1 and CDR2: MNHNS, SASEGT. The ends lost 6 bases at V and 3 bases at J; junction bases unmatched: 6. The CDR3 DNA is TGTGCCAGCAGAGCGGGACAGGGTAACTACAATGAGCAGTTCTTC. Amino acids: CASRAGQGNYNEQFF.

V is TRBV5-8 and J is TRBJ1-1; D not resolved. Germline V gives CDR1 SGHTS, CDR2 YDEGEE. The V and J ends lost 1 base and 2 bases respectively, with 9 bases between them. The CDR3 loop spans 14 amino acids. The CDR3 loop is CASSLWRSNTEAFF. CDR3 in DNA: TGTGCCAGCAGCTTGTGGAGGAGCAACACTGAAGCTTTCTTT.

The table lists this clonotype with many counts. The V and J genes are TRBV4-2 and TRBJ1-4; TRBD1 aligns across 7 bases. Germline CDR1 LGHNA, CDR2 YNFKEQ. The V gene end was trimmed by 5 bases and the J gene end by 8 bases; junction bases not matched to a gene: 5. The CDR3 loop spans 13 amino acids. The CDR3 loop reads CASSEDRLEKLFF. The CDR3, as DNA: TGTGCCAGCAGCGAGGACAGGCTGGAAAAACTGTTTTTT.

This clonotype was detected many times. This sequence joins TRBV5-1 and TRBJ2-1; 12 nucleotides align to TRBD2. The CDR3 is 16 amino acids. CDR1 and CDR2 from the germline V gene are SGHRS and YFSETQ. V trimming: 3 bases; J trimming: 3 bases; junction bases outside the gene matches: 4. CDR3 loop: CASSSLTSGGYNEQFF. DNA of the CDR3: TGCGCCAGCAGCTCGCTGACTAGCGGGGGCTACAATGAGCAGTTCTTC.